Below, 25 T cell receptor beta chains from the same sample are listed, as sequenced in a study of CD8+ T cells in alopecia areata. After isolation, RNA underwent reverse transcription to generate cDNA as the sequencing template. Clones were sequenced by immunoSEQ multiplex PCR, and TCRdb holds only the in-frame ones, with some missing. The top ten hold 15% to 20% of the sample, which has some 170,000 clones, 50% to 75% seen once. Treatment here: oral pan-JAK inhibitor, 5-10 mg twice daily. Sequencing was performed on CD4+ T cells sorted from blood, taken at approximately week 60, from a patient treated with tofacitinib. The source is a human donor with alopecia areata.

The chain joins TRBV7-9 to TRBJ2-5, with 7 bases aligning to TRBD2. CDR1 is SEHNR and CDR2 is FQNEAQ in the germline V gene (reference sequence). This CDR3 region has 14 residues. The CDR3 loop is CEVSGTSGRETQYF. The CDR3 DNA follows: TGTGAGGTATCCGGGACCTCCGGGAGGGAGACCCAGTACTTC.

A few counts support this clone. V and J are TRBV10-3 and TRBJ1-2; 7 nucleotides align to TRBD1. This CDR3 is 14 amino acids long. After removal of 7 bases from V and 6 bases from J, the junction contained 11 bases not matched to a gene. The germline gives CDR1 ENHRY, CDR2 SYGVKD. DNA of the CDR3: TGTGCCATCACCAAACCGGGGACAGAGAATGGCTACACCTTC. It yields the protein CAITKPGTENGYTF.

The V and J genes are TRBV6-5 and TRBJ1-2; the D gene is possibly TRBD1 (5 bases). V was trimmed by 6 bases and J by 5 bases, leaving 19 bases between them. Germline CDR1 and CDR2: MNHEY and SVGAGI. The CDR3 is 15 residues long. Written as DNA, the CDR3 is TGTGCCAGCAGCATCACGCGGGGCCTACGGTATGGCTACACCTTC. Its protein product is CASSITRGLRYGYTF.

The chain couples TRBV10-3 to TRBJ1-2, with D perhaps TRBD1 (6 bases). The germline V and J ends were trimmed by 4 bases and 5 bases, with 11 bases remaining between them. Germline V CDR1 and CDR2: ENHRY, SYGVKD. The CDR3 has 13 amino acids. CDR3 nucleotides: TGTGCCATCAGTGCGGACAGAGTATATGGCTACACCTTC. Its protein product is CAISADRVYGYTF.

The genes are TRBV27 and TRBJ2-7, with D possibly TRBD2 on 5 matching bases. The CDR3 has 13 amino acids. In germline, CDR1 is MNHEY, CDR2 SMNVEV (reference sequence). V dropped 3 bases and J dropped 3 bases, with 9 bases sitting between them. The CDR3: CASSLSGNYEQYF. Here the CDR3 DNA reads TGTGCCAGCAGTTTGTCGGGGAACTACGAGCAGTACTTC.

This clone was counted only a few times. V and J are TRBV5-1 and TRBJ2-5, with 7 bases identical to TRBD2. This CDR3 contains 15 residues. Trimming removed 1 base from V and 1 base from J; junction bases left unmatched: 4. Germline lookup yields CDR1 SGHRS and CDR2 YFSETQ. In DNA form, the CDR3 reads TGCGCCAGCAGCTTGCATACGGGGGGCCAAGAGACCCAGTACTTC. As protein: CASSLHTGGQETQYF.

The V and J genes are TRBV29-1 and TRBJ2-5, with unresolved D. Trimming pared 5 bases from V and 3 bases from J, leaving 10 bases between. Germline V gene data show CDR1 as SQVTM and CDR2 as ANQGSEA. The CDR3 spans 12 residues. CDR3 in amino acids: CSVRKMKETQYF. CDR3 nucleotides: TGCAGCGTTAGGAAGATGAAAGAGACCCAGTACTTC.

This clone was recorded a few times. The chain employs TRBV29-1 and TRBJ2-5; no definite D call. Trimming took off 4 bases at V and 4 bases at J, with 13 bases between the two ends. CDR3 size: 13 residues. Germline lookup yields CDR1 SQVTM and CDR2 ANQGSEA. The CDR3 here is CSVGLSHGETQYF. The CDR3 DNA is TGCAGCGTTGGGTTGAGTCATGGAGAGACCCAGTACTTC.

The gene calls are TRBV11-2 and TRBJ2-7; no clear D gene. The CDR3 runs to 13 residues. Germline V gives CDR1 SGHAT, CDR2 FQNNGV. Trimming cost V 5 bases and J 2 bases, with 10 bases left between them. The CDR3 DNA follows: TGTGCCAGCAGCCACATCCGCACCTACGAGCAGTACTTC. It is translated as CASSHIRTYEQYF.

V and J are TRBV4-2 and TRBJ2-2; weak D call: TRBD1 (6 bases). This CDR3 is 16 amino acids long. V lost 0 bases and J lost 2, with 10 bases in between. The germline gives CDR1 LGHNA, CDR2 YNFKEQ. This CDR3 reads CASSQEAGANTGELFF. CDR3 nucleotides: TGTGCCAGCAGCCAAGAAGCAGGGGCTAACACCGGGGAGCTGTTTTTT.

The gene calls are TRBV29-1 and TRBJ2-1; 9 bases align to TRBD1. Germline CDR1 reads SQVTM; CDR2 reads ANQGSEA. After removal of 6 bases from V and 8 bases from J, the junction contained 11 bases not matched to a gene. The CDR3 consists of 14 residues. The CDR3 DNA follows: TGCAGCGTCGGAACAGGGGGCGCGGTATATGAGCAGTTCTTC. This gives the protein CSVGTGGAVYEQFF.

This rearrangement joins TRBV15 to TRBJ2-1, with 11 positions matching TRBD2. The CDR3 spans 16 residues. Germline V gene sequence: CDR1 LNHNV, CDR2 YYDKDF (reference sequence). J gave up 6 bases and V 0 bases, and 4 bases lay outside the gene matches. CDR3 bases: TGTGCCACCAGCAGAGATATAGCGGGGGGGCCCAATGAGCAGTTCTTC. This gives the protein CATSRDIAGGPNEQFF.

This clone was observed a few times. This rearrangement joins TRBV7-8 to TRBJ2-5, with 8 bases fitting TRBD1. Germline CDR1 is SGHVS and CDR2 is FQNEAQ. J lost 0 bases, V lost 0 bases, and 6 bases had no gene match. The CDR3 runs 17 residues. CDR3 amino acids: CASSLASGDRYQETQYF. DNA of the CDR3: TGTGCCAGCAGCTTAGCCTCGGGGGACAGGTACCAAGAGACCCAGTACTTC.

This chain links TRBV9 with TRBJ1-1; D uncertain. The germline gives CDR1 SGDLS, CDR2 YYNGEE. The CDR3 is 12 residues long. Trimming pared 2 bases from V and 3 bases from J, leaving 5 bases between. The CDR3 DNA is TGTGCCAGCAGCGTTAAGGACACTGAAGCTTTCTTT. Translating it yields CASSVKDTEAFF. The full variable domain, completed using reference TRBV9 and TRBJ1-1, is DSGVTQTPKHLITATGQRVTLRCSPRSGDLSVYWYQQSLDQGLQFLIQYYNGEERAKGNILERFSAQQFPDLHSELNLSSLELGDSALYFCASSVKDTEAFFGQGTRLTVV.

The chain is built from TRBV27 and TRBJ2-7; D perhaps matches TRBD1 (5 bases). V lost 3 bases, J lost 7 bases, and 19 bases lay in between. Germline loops: CDR1 MNHEY, CDR2 SMNVEV (reference sequence). This CDR3 contains 15 residues. Here the CDR3 DNA reads TGTGCCAGCAGTTTCTCTCGACAGTTCTTGAAAGAGCAGTACTTC. Its translation is CASSFSRQFLKEQYF.

The chain joins TRBV29-1 to TRBJ1-2, with TRBD1 as a possible D gene (5 bases). CDR3 size: 13 residues. Germline CDR1 and CDR2: SQVTM and ANQGSEA. The V end lost 3 bases, the J end lost 8 bases, and 16 bases lay between the germline ends. CDR3 region: CSVDWGLGGGYTF. The CDR3 nucleotides are TGCAGCGTTGATTGGGGTCTTGGGGGAGGCTACACCTTC.

V is TRBV7-9 and J is TRBJ1-6; possible D gene TRBD1, 5 bases. The length of the CDR3 is 14 residues. V was trimmed by 5 bases and J by 10 bases, leaving 15 bases between them. From germline, CDR1 is SEHNR and CDR2 FQNEAQ (reference sequence). The CDR3 DNA reads as TGTGCCAGCAGCCCCCGGCAGGGAGGATCACCCCTCCACTTT. Its protein product is CASSPRQGGSPLHF.

The rearrangement uses TRBV30 and TRBJ1-5; the D is unclear. Trimming cost V 5 bases and J 1 base, with 15 bases left between them. Germline V CDR1 and CDR2: GTSNPN, SVGIG (reference sequence). The CDR3 runs 15 residues. CDR3 in DNA: TGTGCCTGGGGCCTTGCGGGTTCGAGCAATCAGCCCCAGCATTTT. It codes for CAWGLAGSSNQPQHF.

The chain uses TRBV19 and TRBJ2-3; D might be TRBD1 (6 bases). The germline V and J ends were trimmed by 6 bases and 2 bases, with 18 bases remaining between them. Germline values: CDR1 LNHDA, CDR2 SQIVND (reference sequence). The CDR3 spans 16 residues. The CDR3 here is CASSTSSGVSTDTQYF. DNA of the CDR3: TGTGCCAGTAGCACATCATCAGGGGTCTCCACAGATACGCAGTATTTT. The whole variable domain, filled in from reference TRBV19 and TRBJ2-3, reads DGGITQSPKYLFRKEGQNVTLSCEQNLNHDAMYWYRQDPGQGLRLIYYSQIVNDFQKGDIAEGYSVSREKKESFPLTVTSAQKNPTAFYLCASSTSSGVSTDTQYFGPGTRLTVL.

The chain uses TRBV9 and TRBJ1-6; D may be TRBD1 (5 bases). This CDR3 is built from 16 residues. Trimming pared 4 bases from V and 8 bases from J, leaving 19 bases between. Germline assignment: CDR1 SGDLS and CDR2 YYNGEE. This CDR3 is CASSSGGRGLDSPLHF. The CDR3 coding sequence is TGTGCCAGCAGCTCTGGAGGTCGGGGACTGGATTCACCCCTCCACTTT.

In its sample, this clone was seen once. This sequence joins TRBV6-1 and TRBJ2-7, with 7 bases fitting TRBD1. The junction had 9 bases not matched to a gene; V was cut back by 8 bases and J by 5 bases. In germline, CDR1 is MNHNS, CDR2 SASEGT. This CDR3 comprises 13 residues. Written as DNA, the CDR3 is TGTGCCAGCGGCTGGGACAGTCGCGACGAGCAGTACTTC. Protein: CASGWDSRDEQYF.

A single count supports this clone. The CDR3 DNA reads as TGCAGCGTTGTACGGACAGGGTTTGAGAACACTGAAGCTTTCTTT. Protein sequence: CSVVRTGFENTEAFF. The rearrangement links TRBV29-1 to TRBJ1-1, with 8 nucleotides matching TRBD1. CDR3 length: 15 amino acids. Germline V gene sequence: CDR1 SQVTM, CDR2 ANQGSEA. Unmatched junction bases numbered 8, after V lost 4 bases and J lost 1 base.

The V gene is TRBV6-6, the J gene TRBJ1-1; perhaps TRBD1 as D (5 bases). Trimming left V 6 bases short and J 1 base short, with 15 bases between. The CDR3 has 15 amino acids. Germline values: CDR1 MNHNY, CDR2 SVGAGI (reference sequence). The DNA of the CDR3 is TGTGCCAGCAGGAAGGGGCCGTCATCGAACACTGAAGCTTTCTTT. Protein sequence: CASRKGPSSNTEAFF.

This chain uses TRBV6-6 with TRBJ2-3, with 7 positions matching TRBD2. The CDR3 sequence is 14 residues long. The V segment lost 2 bases and the J segment 6 bases; nucleotides outside the gene matches: 5. From germline, CDR1 is MNHNY and CDR2 SVGAGI (reference sequence). CDR3 coding DNA: TGTGCCAGCAGTTACGCGCACGGGAGGGATACGCAGTATTTT. This gives the protein CASSYAHGRDTQYF.

A remark on this clone: The junction differs from germline at one of its ends, possibly a read error. The chain employs TRBV5-1 and TRBJ2-5, with D possibly matching TRBD2 (7 bases). CDR3 length: 16 amino acids. Germline values: CDR1 SGHRS, CDR2 YFSETQ. DNA of the CDR3: TGCGCCAGCACCTTGGGGGCAGCGGGACAACAAGAGACCCAGTACTTC. Translation gives CASTLGAAGQQETQYF.